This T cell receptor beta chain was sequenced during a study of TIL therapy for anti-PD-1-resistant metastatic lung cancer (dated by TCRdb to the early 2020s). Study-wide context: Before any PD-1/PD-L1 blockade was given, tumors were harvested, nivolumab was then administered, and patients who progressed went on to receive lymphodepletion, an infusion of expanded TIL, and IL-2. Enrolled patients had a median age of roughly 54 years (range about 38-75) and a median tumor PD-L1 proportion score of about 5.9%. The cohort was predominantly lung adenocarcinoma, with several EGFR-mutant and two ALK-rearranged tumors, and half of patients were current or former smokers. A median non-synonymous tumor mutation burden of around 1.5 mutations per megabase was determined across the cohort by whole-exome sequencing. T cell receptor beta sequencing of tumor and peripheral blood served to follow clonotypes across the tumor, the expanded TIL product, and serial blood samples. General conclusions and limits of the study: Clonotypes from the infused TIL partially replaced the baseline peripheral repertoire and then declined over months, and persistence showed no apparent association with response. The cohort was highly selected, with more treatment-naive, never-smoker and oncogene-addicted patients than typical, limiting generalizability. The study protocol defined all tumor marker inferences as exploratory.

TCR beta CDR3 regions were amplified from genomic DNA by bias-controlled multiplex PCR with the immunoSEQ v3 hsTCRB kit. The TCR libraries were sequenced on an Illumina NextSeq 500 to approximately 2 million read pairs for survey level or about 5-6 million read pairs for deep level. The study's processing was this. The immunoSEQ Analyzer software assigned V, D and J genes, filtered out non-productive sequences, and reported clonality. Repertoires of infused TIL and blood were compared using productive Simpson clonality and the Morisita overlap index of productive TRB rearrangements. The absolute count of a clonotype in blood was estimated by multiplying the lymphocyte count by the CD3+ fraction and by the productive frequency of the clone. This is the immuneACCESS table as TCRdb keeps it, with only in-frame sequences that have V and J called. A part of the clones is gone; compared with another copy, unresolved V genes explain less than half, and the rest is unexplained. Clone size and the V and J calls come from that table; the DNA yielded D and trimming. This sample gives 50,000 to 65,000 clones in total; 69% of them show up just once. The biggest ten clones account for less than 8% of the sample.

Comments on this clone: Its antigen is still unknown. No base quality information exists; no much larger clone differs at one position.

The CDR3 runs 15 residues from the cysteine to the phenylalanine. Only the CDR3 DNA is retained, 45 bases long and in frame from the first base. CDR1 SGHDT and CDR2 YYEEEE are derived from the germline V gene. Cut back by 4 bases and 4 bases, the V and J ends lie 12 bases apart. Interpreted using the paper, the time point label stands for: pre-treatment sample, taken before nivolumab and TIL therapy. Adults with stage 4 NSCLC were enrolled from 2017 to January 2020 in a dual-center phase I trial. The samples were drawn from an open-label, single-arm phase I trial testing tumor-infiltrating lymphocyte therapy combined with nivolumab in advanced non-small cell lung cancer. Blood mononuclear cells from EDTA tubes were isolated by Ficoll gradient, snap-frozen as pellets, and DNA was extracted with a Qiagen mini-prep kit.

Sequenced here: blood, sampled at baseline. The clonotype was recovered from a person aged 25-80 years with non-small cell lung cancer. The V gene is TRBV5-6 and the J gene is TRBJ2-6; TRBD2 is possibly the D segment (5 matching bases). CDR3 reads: CASSVRGAGANVLTF. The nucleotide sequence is TGTGCCAGCAGCGTCCGGGGAGCCGGGGCCAACGTCCTGACTTTC.